The 11 T cell receptor beta chains listed next were all sequenced from one sample in a study of T cell responses to AZD1222 COVID-19 vaccine. TCRdb's copy holds only in-frame clones and misses some; the assay was immunoSEQ multiplex PCR. The sample has some 180,000 clones, approximately 93% seen once. The specimen was peripheral blood, collected 28 days after the second AZD1222 dose. Source of these receptors: an adult who received the AZD1222 COVID-19 vaccine.

V and J are TRBV24-1 and TRBJ2-3; 7 bases map to TRBD2. Germline CDR1 KGHDR, CDR2 SFDVKD. This CDR3 has 18 residues. The junction had 15 bases not matched to a gene; V was cut back by 7 bases and J by 0 bases. The CDR3, as DNA: TGTGCCACCAGACCCGGGACCGTCGGGACTACTAGCACAGATACGCAGTATTTT. As protein: CATRPGTVGTTSTDTQYF.

This clone has only one observation. The rearrangement uses TRBV2 and TRBJ2-7; D remains unclear. Trimming shortened V by 6 bases and J by 7 bases, and 16 bases separated the two germline ends. CDR3 size: 13 residues. Germline CDR1 and CDR2: SNHLY and FYNNEI. In DNA, the CDR3 is TGTGCCAGCAGCTCGACCTTCCTTGGGGAGCAGTACTTC. It is translated as CASSSTFLGEQYF. Using reference TRBV2 and TRBJ2-7 for the parts outside the CDR3, the full variable domain is EPEVTQTPSHQVTQMGQEVILRCVPISNHLYFYWYRQILGQKVEFLVSFYNNEISEKSEIFDDQFSVERPDGSNFTLKIRSTKLEDSAMYFCASSSTFLGEQYFGPGTRLTVT.

This rearrangement joins TRBV2 to TRBJ2-3; 9 nucleotides line up with TRBD2. Germline assignment: CDR1 SNHLY and CDR2 FYNNEI. Losses at the gene ends were 9 bases for V and 0 bases for J; bases not matched to a gene: 7. The CDR3 is 15 residues long. CDR3 in amino acids: CASQRREGSTDTQYF. In nucleotides, the CDR3 is TGTGCCAGTCAAAGGCGGGAGGGAAGCACAGATACGCAGTATTTT.

The V and J genes are TRBV7-9 and TRBJ1-5, with 8 positions matching TRBD1. This CDR3 is built from 14 residues. The germline V gene has CDR1 SEHNR and CDR2 FQNEAQ (reference sequence). With V trimmed by 6 bases and J by 2 bases, 3 bases remained unmatched. The CDR3 protein is CASSPTGGNQPQHF. The CDR3 DNA reads as TGTGCCAGCAGTCCGACAGGGGGCAATCAGCCCCAGCATTTT.

The CDR3 DNA is TGTGCCAGCAGTTTAGGGAGTAGCAATCAGCCCCAGCATTTT. Amino acids: CASSLGSSNQPQHF. The chain is built from TRBV27 and TRBJ1-5; D is unclear. Looked up from germline, CDR1 is MNHEY and CDR2 is SMNVEV (reference sequence). V lost 2 bases and J lost 0, with 5 bases in between. The CDR3 extends over 14 amino acids.

The chain carries TRBV15 and TRBJ1-4; no clear D gene. This CDR3 region has 15 residues. V gave up 5 bases and J gave up 6 bases, with 16 bases separating them. Germline assignment: CDR1 LNHNV and CDR2 YYDKDF (reference sequence). CDR3 in DNA: TGTGCCACCAGCCCCAGTTTGAGGGCCTATGAAAAACTGTTTTTT. Translation: CATSPSLRAYEKLFF.

The chain recombines TRBV12-3 or TRBV12-4 with TRBJ1-2; D not resolved. Trimming pared 1 base from V and 7 bases from J, leaving 10 bases between. CDR3 length: 13 residues. CDR3 coding DNA: TGTGCCAGCAGTTTAGACAGATCGTTTGGCTACACCTTC. It translates to CASSLDRSFGYTF.

V and J are TRBV19 and TRBJ2-2; D might be TRBD1 or TRBD2, each matching 6 bases. The germline V gene has CDR1 LNHDA and CDR2 SQIVND (reference sequence). The CDR3 extends over 17 amino acids. The V end lost 11 bases, the J end lost 1 base, and 23 bases lay between the germline ends. CDR3 sequence (DNA): TGTGCCGTGAAAGGGGGGTCCCCACGTCTGAACACCGGGGAGCTGTTTTTT. As protein: CAVKGGSPRLNTGELFF.

The rearrangement uses TRBV30 and TRBJ1-1, with D possibly being TRBD1 (5 bases). Germline loops: CDR1 GTSNPN, CDR2 SVGIG (reference sequence). Trimming took off 1 base at V and 10 bases at J, with 22 bases between the two ends. The CDR3 totals 15 residues. Written as DNA, the CDR3 is TGTGCCTGGAGTGGGGGGAGGGATGGAGGTATTATAGCTTTCTTT. Amino acid sequence: CAWSGGRDGGIIAFF.

The chain has TRBV7-2 and TRBJ1-2, with unresolved D. V lost 1 base and J 3 bases, leaving 9 bases between the germline ends. The germline V gene has CDR1 SGHTA and CDR2 FQGNSA. This CDR3 has 14 amino acids. The CDR3 here is CASSLGVTYYGYTF. For the CDR3, the DNA is TGTGCCAGCAGCTTAGGGGTGACCTACTATGGCTACACCTTC.

The chain joins TRBV2 to TRBJ1-1; D gene unclear. Germline V gene sequence: CDR1 SNHLY, CDR2 FYNNEI. V gave up 10 bases and J gave up 9 bases, with 15 bases separating them. The CDR3 runs 11 residues. CDR3 sequence: CAIPLGWKAFF. The CDR3 DNA reads as TGTGCCATCCCCTTAGGATGGAAAGCTTTCTTT.